A single sample is the source of the 3 T cell receptor beta chains below, sequenced in a study of identical twins. TCRdb processed the 5' RACE reads anew with MiXCR; each CDR3 protein has one entry. The sample has around 470,000 distinct CDR3 sequences, approximately 14% seen once. This same sample was also part of a study on yellow fever vaccine responses in identical twins.

The sample comprised CD4+ T cells sorted from blood. These receptors all come from a woman aged 18 to 35 in good health.

V is TRBV10-3 and J is TRBJ1-5; 7 nucleotides line up with TRBD1. Germline CDR1 ENHRY, CDR2 SYGVKD. Trimming cost V 1 base and J 1 base; bases outside gene matches: 1. The CDR3 is 15 residues long. The CDR3 bases are TGTGCCATCAGTGAGTTGGGACAGAGCAATCAGCCCCAGCATTTT. Translating gives CAISELGQSNQPQHF.

J is TRBJ2-3 and V is TRBV10-3; D unclear. Germline V CDR1 and CDR2: ENHRY, SYGVKD. This CDR3 is built from 16 residues. The ends were cut back, 0 bases at V and 2 bases at J, with 12 bases in the middle. The CDR3 sequence: CAISESIGPYTDTQYF. The CDR3 nucleotides read TGTGCCATCAGTGAGTCCATCGGACCATACACAGATACGCAGTATTTT.

The CDR3 bases are TGTGCCAGCAGCTTTGGGGCCCTGGGGTCTGGGGCCAACGTCCTGACTTTC. This codes for CASSFGALGSGANVLTF. The chain employs TRBV7-2 and TRBJ2-6, with D perhaps matching TRBD1 (5 bases). The CDR3 sequence is 17 residues long. CDR1 and CDR2 from the germline V gene are SGHTA and FQGNSA. The germline V and J ends were trimmed by 3 bases and 1 base, with 13 bases remaining between them.